The rows below give T cell receptor beta chains drawn from one sample of a study of T-cell memory formation after mild COVID-19. TCRdb reprocessed the 5' RACE reads via MiXCR and lists one record per CDR3 protein. This table holds approximately 400,000 distinct CDR3 sequences, roughly 18% found once. The sample comprised PBMCs or a T cell subset sorted from them (not recorded which). The receptor set was obtained from a man aged 18 to 29 who had mild COVID-19 (a few samples of this study predate the infection). Cell type and time point are not known. Each CDR3 is given without its conserved first and last residue.

j_gene	v_gene	CDR3aa
TRBJ2-3	TRBV12-3/TRBV12-4	ASKPGLAGASSTDTQY
TRBJ1-1	TRBV27	ASSFSPQGAPSTEAF
TRBJ2-3	TRBV5-1	ASSEMAGGDTQY
TRBJ1-1	TRBV15	ATSRGRGYRENTEAF
TRBJ1-3	TRBV5-1	ASSSQVLGGNTIY
TRBJ1-1	TRBV12-3/TRBV12-4	ASSLGGEAF
TRBJ2-3	TRBV7-9	ASSLLAWLAGNTDTQY
TRBJ2-2	TRBV19	ASIRGSLNTGELF
TRBJ2-5	TRBV5-6	ASSRVTRDQETQY
TRBJ1-5	TRBV19	ASSIVLRGNQPQH
TRBJ1-1	TRBV5-6	ASSGLKTEAF
TRBJ2-3	TRBV4-3	ASSYEAGGATTDTQY
TRBJ1-2	TRBV7-9	ASSLAVTGSIYGYT
TRBJ1-2	TRBV29-1	SVYGPDGYT
TRBJ2-2	TRBV4-1	ASSQEEGTTGELF
TRBJ1-4	TRBV15	ATSYRSGGKLF
TRBJ2-7	TRBV30	AWSVRVAGDEQY
TRBJ1-6	TRBV4-3	ASSQDPASPLH
TRBJ1-4	TRBV6-5	ASSYSGQGGEKLF
TRBJ1-2	TRBV6-2/TRBV6-3	ASYSRGSTSNYGYT
TRBJ2-3	TRBV6-5	ASSYSAGAADTQY
TRBJ2-3	TRBV10-3	AINPGLATDTQY
TRBJ1-2	TRBV5-1	ASRSGLGYT
TRBJ1-4	TRBV5-1	ASTTVPGTGNEKLF
TRBJ2-2	TRBV12-3/TRBV12-4	ASSGTGIARELF
TRBJ1-3	TRBV12-3/TRBV12-4	ASSAAGSGNTIY
TRBJ1-1	TRBV20-1	SASPKAF
TRBJ2-1	TRBV2	ASRVSEQF
TRBJ1-6	TRBV12-3/TRBV12-4	ASARSVRGYYNSPLH
TRBJ1-2	TRBV20-1	SAEMADGYT
TRBJ2-5	TRBV7-2	ASSPSGAQEIQY
TRBJ2-1	TRBV6-4	ASSDGTFDEQF
TRBJ1-1	TRBV10-1	ASSESRGNTEAF
TRBJ2-2	TRBV11-3	ASSPWPSGGVKTGELF
TRBJ1-5	TRBV4-1	ASSATGVSGNQPQH
TRBJ2-1	TRBV5-1	ASSLDHRGYNEQF
TRBJ1-2	TRBV5-6	ASSSKFRGDYGYT
TRBJ2-2	TRBV12-3/TRBV12-4	AVEEGTGELF
TRBJ1-5	TRBV12-3/TRBV12-4	ATQAGRFGPQH
TRBJ2-3	TRBV7-6	ASSLFGGGGGTDTQY